This TCR beta chain was recovered during a study of CD8 T cells in Susac syndrome. Study context: At the time their blood was drawn, patients with Susac syndrome were either therapy-naive, on corticosteroids (with some of them also receiving intravenous immunoglobulin), or on intravenous immunoglobulin alone. Study-wide results and caveats: In Susac syndrome, the CD4+ T cell repertoires did not show clonal expansion.

Random-hexamer reverse transcription was applied to roughly 0.5 to 1 ug RNA. immunoSEQ multiplex PCR amplified TCR beta CDR3 across 54 Vbeta, 13 Jbeta. Via MiXCR, TCRdb re-called the immunoSEQ multiplex PCR reads, giving one row per CDR3 protein. In the table there are some 200,000 distinct CDR3 sequences, 90% to 95% of which are singletons. Note on this clonotype: Its antigen remains unknown.

The source is a human donor with Susac syndrome. Sequenced input: CD4+ T cells from PBMCs.

The CDR3 loop reads CASRAGGTYNEQFF. The CDR3 DNA sequence: TGTGCCAGCCGCGCGGGTGGAACCTACAATGAGCAGTTCTTC. The gene calls are TRBV6-2 or TRBV6-3 and TRBJ2-1, with a possible D match to TRBD2 (5 bases). This CDR3 has 14 residues. With 8 bases removed from V and 2 bases from J, the gap between germline ends came to 13 bases. CDR1 is MNHEY and CDR2 is SVGEGT in the germline V gene.